Each of the 18 T cell receptor beta chains below was sequenced from the same sample in a study of T cell responses to AZD1222 COVID-19 vaccine (dated by TCRdb to 2020 to 2022). The meaning of the sample's time point label: baseline before first vaccination. The method was the immunoSEQ multiplex PCR assay. TCRdb took this table from immuneACCESS and kept in-frame rearrangements with V and J called. Such tables lack part of the clones; where checked against another copy, unresolved V genes explain under half of the gap, and the rest is unexplained. The sample profile shows some 170,000 clones; approximately 91% of them were found once. The biggest ten clones account for 1.5% to 2% of the sample. The sample in question was peripheral blood, obtained on day 0 of AZD1222 vaccination. All receptors come from an adult in good health.

The chain has TRBV6-5 and TRBJ1-1, with a possible D match to TRBD1 (6 bases). The CDR3 has 13 residues. V lost 4 bases and J 11 bases, leaving 17 bases between the germline ends. Germline V gene data show CDR1 as MNHEY and CDR2 as SVGAGI. The DNA of the CDR3 is TGTGCCAGCAGTTTCCGACAGGCCCTAAGGGCTTTCTTT. Its protein is CASSFRQALRAFF.

The chain joins TRBV29-1 to TRBJ2-3, with 9 bases aligning to TRBD2. Per the germline V gene, CDR1 is SQVTM and CDR2 is ANQGSEA. J gave up 6 bases and V 1 base, and 5 bases lay outside the gene matches. This CDR3 comprises 14 residues. In DNA, the CDR3 is TGCAGCGTTGAAGGCGGGGGGGCCTCGGATACGCAGTATTTT. It encodes CSVEGGGASDTQYF.

The table lists this clone with a few counts. This chain links TRBV5-4 with TRBJ1-2; D remains unclear. The CDR3 has 17 residues. CDR1 is SGHNT, CDR2 YYREEE, per germline (reference sequence). The V end was cut by 6 bases, the J end by 4 bases, with 25 bases between. The DNA of the CDR3 is TGTGCCAGCACCTTCGGACTCGGAATGGCGGATGGCTATGGCTACACCTTC. Translating it yields CASTFGLGMADGYGYTF.

The chain joins TRBV10-3 to TRBJ2-5; 8 bases align to TRBD2. The CDR3 spans 13 residues. The ends lost 8 bases at V and 1 base at J; junction bases unmatched: 3. The V gene's germline CDR1 is ENHRY and CDR2 SYGVKD. The CDR3 DNA follows: TGTGCCATCGGCCGGGGGGGCCAAGAGACCCAGTACTTC. This codes for CAIGRGGQETQYF.

In its sample, this clone was seen once. A single base separates this from a much larger clone, so it may be a read error. The chain uses TRBV5-4 and TRBJ1-2; 7 bases fit TRBD1. Germline CDR1 and CDR2: SGHNT and YYREEE (reference sequence). The V gene end was trimmed by 0 bases and the J gene end by 8 bases; junction bases not matched to a gene: 4. The CDR3 loop spans 13 amino acids. This chain's CDR3 is CASSLDRGGGYTF. In nucleotides, the CDR3 is TGTGCCAGCAGCTTGGACAGGGGAGGCGGCTACACCTTC.

The chain recombines TRBV30 with TRBJ1-5, with 9 bases matching TRBD1. J gave up 7 bases and V 7 bases, and 5 bases lay outside the gene matches. Germline V gives CDR1 GTSNPN, CDR2 SVGIG (reference sequence). This CDR3 has 12 amino acids. Here the CDR3 DNA reads TGTGCCTATAGACAGGGGGAGCAGCCCCAGCATTTT. Amino acid sequence: CAYRQGEQPQHF.

This chain connects TRBV28 to TRBJ1-4; a possible D gene is TRBD1 (5 bases). The CDR3 has 12 residues. The V gene's germline CDR1 is MDHEN and CDR2 SYDVKM. V was clipped by 7 bases and J by 8 bases, with 11 bases between them. The CDR3 loop reads CASMDNREKLFF. The CDR3 nucleotides read TGTGCCAGCATGGACAACAGGGAAAAACTGTTTTTT. Combining the CDR3 with reference TRBV28 and TRBJ1-4 gives the whole variable domain DVKVTQSSRYLVKRTGEKVFLECVQDMDHENMFWYRQDPGLGLRLIYFSYDVKMKEKGDIPEGYSVSREKKERFSLILESASTNQTSMYLCASMDNREKLFFGSGTQLSVL.

The chain combines TRBV6-5 with TRBJ2-3; either TRBD1 or TRBD2 may supply D (6 bases each). Germline CDR1 and CDR2: MNHEY and SVGAGI. The CDR3 length is 12 residues. Trimming pared 7 bases from V and 4 bases from J, leaving 9 bases between. CDR3 region: CASTGAADTQYF. The CDR3 region has the DNA TGTGCCAGCACGGGGGCCGCAGATACGCAGTATTTT.

The chain employs TRBV7-8 and TRBJ2-1; 12 bases map to TRBD1. V lost 5 bases to trimming and J lost 4 bases; unmatched junction nucleotides: 3. CDR3 length: 15 amino acids. Germline-derived CDR1 and CDR2 are SGHVS and FQNEAQ. CDR3 nucleotides: TGTGCCAGCAGCCAGGGACAGGGGGCGTACAATGAGCAGTTCTTC. Amino acids: CASSQGQGAYNEQFF.

The chain is built from TRBV7-9 and TRBJ2-1; 9 bases align to TRBD2. This CDR3 has 15 residues. Losses at the gene ends were 5 bases for V and 7 bases for J; bases not matched to a gene: 9. CDR1 is SEHNR, CDR2 FQNEAQ, per germline (reference sequence). The CDR3, as DNA: TGTGCCAGCAGCCCCCGGCTAGCGGGACCTAATGAGCAGTTCTTC. Protein product: CASSPRLAGPNEQFF.

This sequence joins TRBV28 and TRBJ1-4; perhaps TRBD1 as D (5 bases). Trimming took off 2 bases at V and 5 bases at J, with 18 bases between the two ends. Germline loops: CDR1 MDHEN, CDR2 SYDVKM. This CDR3 comprises 17 residues. The chain's CDR3 is CASSLNLDRSLNEKLFF. CDR3 bases: TGTGCCAGCAGTTTAAATCTCGACAGATCACTGAATGAAAAACTGTTTTTT.

In this sample, this clone turned up a few times. This sequence joins TRBV30 and TRBJ2-1; 7 bases match TRBD2. The germline gives CDR1 GTSNPN, CDR2 SVGIG (reference sequence). The CDR3 runs 16 residues. V trimming: 0 bases; J trimming: 7 bases; junction bases outside the gene matches: 12. CDR3 nucleotides: TGTGCCTGGAGTGTATTGGGGAGGGCCTCGGGAAATGAGCAGTTCTTC. Its protein is CAWSVLGRASGNEQFF.

The gene calls are TRBV28 and TRBJ1-6, with 8 positions matching TRBD1. In germline, CDR1 is MDHEN, CDR2 SYDVKM. The CDR3 consists of 17 residues. Trimming at V came to 9 bases and at J to 7 bases, leaving 17 bases not matched to a gene. CDR3 region: CASFRLVGTGGNSPLHF. Written as DNA, the CDR3 is TGTGCCAGTTTTAGATTGGTAGGAACAGGGGGGAATTCACCCCTCCACTTT.

The chain uses TRBV9 and TRBJ1-2; 7 nucleotides line up with TRBD1. The CDR3 is 16 amino acids. Trimming at V came to 4 bases and at J to 2 bases, leaving 11 bases not matched to a gene. Per the germline V gene, CDR1 is SGDLS and CDR2 is YYNGEE. Written as DNA, the CDR3 is TGTGCCAGCAGCACACAATCCGGGACAGCGAACTATGGCTACACCTTC. This translates into CASSTQSGTANYGYTF.

The chain links TRBV20-1 to TRBJ2-5; no firm D call. This CDR3 has 14 amino acids. The ends were cut back, 3 bases at V and 5 bases at J, with 16 bases in the middle. CDR1 and CDR2 (germline): DFQATT, SNEGSKA (reference sequence). The chain's CDR3 is CSASGPQKAETQYF. Written as DNA, the CDR3 is TGCAGTGCTAGTGGGCCACAAAAGGCGGAGACCCAGTACTTC.

This clone was seen more than once but under ten times. The chain couples TRBV29-1 to TRBJ2-6, with 7 bases aligning to TRBD1. The V segment lost 4 bases and the J segment 0 bases; nucleotides outside the gene matches: 6. The CDR3 spans 16 residues. The V gene's germline CDR1 is SQVTM and CDR2 ANQGSEA. The CDR3 sequence is CSVGTGAISGANVLTF. CDR3 bases: TGCAGCGTTGGCACAGGGGCTATCTCTGGGGCCAACGTCCTGACTTTC.

The chain couples TRBV11-2 to TRBJ1-6; TRBD1 agrees at 7 bases. This CDR3 has 17 residues. V lost 5 bases to trimming and J lost 7 bases; unmatched junction nucleotides: 14. Looked up from germline, CDR1 is SGHAT and CDR2 is FQNNGV. The CDR3 loop reads CASSRTTRDRNNSPLHF. In DNA, the CDR3 is TGTGCCAGCAGCCGCACGACCCGGGACAGAAACAATTCACCCCTCCACTTT.

The genes are TRBV6-4 and TRBJ2-3; 13 bases are shared with TRBD2. From germline, CDR1 is MRHNA and CDR2 SNTAGT. There are 15 residues in the CDR3. The ends lost 5 bases at V and 2 bases at J; junction bases unmatched: 1. The CDR3 coding sequence is TGTGCCAGCAGTACTAGCGGGGGGGCCACAGATACGCAGTATTTT. As protein: CASSTSGGATDTQYF.